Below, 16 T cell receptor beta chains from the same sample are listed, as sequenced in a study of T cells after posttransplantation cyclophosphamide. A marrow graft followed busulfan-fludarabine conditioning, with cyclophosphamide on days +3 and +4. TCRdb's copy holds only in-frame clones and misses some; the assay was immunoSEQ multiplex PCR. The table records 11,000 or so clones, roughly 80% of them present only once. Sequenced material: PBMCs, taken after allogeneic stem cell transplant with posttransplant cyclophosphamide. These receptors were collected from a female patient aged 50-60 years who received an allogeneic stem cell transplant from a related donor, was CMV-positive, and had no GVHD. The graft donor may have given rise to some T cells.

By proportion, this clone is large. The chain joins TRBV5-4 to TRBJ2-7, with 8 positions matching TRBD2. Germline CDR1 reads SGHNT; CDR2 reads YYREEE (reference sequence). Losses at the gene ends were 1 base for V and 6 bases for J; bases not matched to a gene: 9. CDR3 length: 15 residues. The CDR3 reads CASSLFGRGESEQYF. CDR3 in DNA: TGTGCCAGCAGCTTGTTTGGGCGGGGGGAGAGCGAGCAGTACTTC.

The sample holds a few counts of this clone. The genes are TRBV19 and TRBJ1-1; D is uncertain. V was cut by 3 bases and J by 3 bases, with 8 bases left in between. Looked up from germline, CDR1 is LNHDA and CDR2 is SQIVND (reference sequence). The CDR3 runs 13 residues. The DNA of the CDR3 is TGTGCCAGTAGTATCTCCCCGGACACTGAAGCTTTCTTT. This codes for CASSISPDTEAFF.

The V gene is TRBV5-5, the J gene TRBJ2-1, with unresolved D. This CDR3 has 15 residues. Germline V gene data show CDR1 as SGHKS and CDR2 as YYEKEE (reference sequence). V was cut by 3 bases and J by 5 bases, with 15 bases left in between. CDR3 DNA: TGTGCCAGCAGCTCTCCCGGCGGCACCCACAATGAGCAGTTCTTC. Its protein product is CASSSPGGTHNEQFF.

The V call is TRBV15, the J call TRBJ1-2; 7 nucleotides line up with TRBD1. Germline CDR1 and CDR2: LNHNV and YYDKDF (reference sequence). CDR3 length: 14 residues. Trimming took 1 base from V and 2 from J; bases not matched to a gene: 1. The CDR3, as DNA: TGTGCCACCAGCAGAGGGACAGGAAACTATGGCTACACCTTC. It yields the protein CATSRGTGNYGYTF.

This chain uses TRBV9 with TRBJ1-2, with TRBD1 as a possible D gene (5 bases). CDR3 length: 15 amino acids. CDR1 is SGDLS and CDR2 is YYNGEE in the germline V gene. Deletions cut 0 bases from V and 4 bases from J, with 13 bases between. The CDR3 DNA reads TGTGCCAGCAGCGTAGAAGGCATCGGGGGCTATGGCTACACCTTC. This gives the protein CASSVEGIGGYGYTF.

In nucleotides, the CDR3 is TGTGCCTGGAGTGTAGGTAGGGGTGGTTACGAGCAGTACTTC. Protein product: CAWSVGRGGYEQYF. The chain couples TRBV30 to TRBJ2-7; the D gene is possibly TRBD1 (5 bases). Germline V gene lookup returns CDR1 GTSNPN and CDR2 SVGIG (reference sequence). The ends were cut back, 0 bases at V and 4 bases at J, with 13 bases in the middle. The length of the CDR3 is 14 residues. Drawing the rest from reference TRBV30 and TRBJ2-7, the complete variable domain is SQTIHQWPATLVQPVGSPLSLECTVEGTSNPNLYWYRQAAGRGLQLLFYSVGIGQISSEVPQNLSASRPQDRQFILSSKKLLLSDSGFYLCAWSVGRGGYEQYFGPGTRLTVT.

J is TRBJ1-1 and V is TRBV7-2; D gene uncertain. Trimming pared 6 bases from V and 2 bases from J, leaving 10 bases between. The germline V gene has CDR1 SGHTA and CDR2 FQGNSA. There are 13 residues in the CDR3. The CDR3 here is CASRAGLNTEAFF. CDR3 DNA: TGTGCCAGCAGAGCCGGACTAAACACTGAAGCTTTCTTT. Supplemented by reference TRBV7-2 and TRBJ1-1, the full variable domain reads GAGVSQSPSNKVTEKGKDVELRCDPISGHTALYWYRQSLGQGLEFLIYFQGNSAPDKSGLPSDRFSAERTGGSVSTLTIQRTQQEDSAVYLCASRAGLNTEAFFGQGTRLTVV.

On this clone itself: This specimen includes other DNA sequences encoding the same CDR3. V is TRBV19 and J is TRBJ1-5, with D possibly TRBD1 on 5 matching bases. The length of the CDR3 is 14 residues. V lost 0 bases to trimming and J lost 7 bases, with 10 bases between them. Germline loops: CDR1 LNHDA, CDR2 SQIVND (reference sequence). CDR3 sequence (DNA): TGTGCCAGTAGTATAGAGGGCAGGGCCCAGCCCCAGCATTTT. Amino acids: CASSIEGRAQPQHF. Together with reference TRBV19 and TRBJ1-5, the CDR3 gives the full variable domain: DGGITQSPKYLFRKEGQNVTLSCEQNLNHDAMYWYRQDPGQGLRLIYYSQIVNDFQKGDIAEGYSVSREKKESFPLTVTSAQKNPTAFYLCASSIEGRAQPQHFGDGTRLSIL.

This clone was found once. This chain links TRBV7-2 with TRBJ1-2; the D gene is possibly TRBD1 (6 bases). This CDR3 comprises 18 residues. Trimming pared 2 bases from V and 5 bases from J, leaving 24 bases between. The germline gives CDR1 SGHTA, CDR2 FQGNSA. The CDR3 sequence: CASSLPREGQGSWYGYTF. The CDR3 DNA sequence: TGTGCCAGCAGCTTACCAAGGGAGGGGCAGGGGAGTTGGTATGGCTACACCTTC.

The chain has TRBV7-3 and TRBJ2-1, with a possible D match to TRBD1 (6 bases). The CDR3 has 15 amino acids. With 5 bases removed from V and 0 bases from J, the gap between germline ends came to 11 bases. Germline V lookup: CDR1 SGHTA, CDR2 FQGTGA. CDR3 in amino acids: CASSPGQYSYNEQFF. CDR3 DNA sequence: TGTGCCAGCAGCCCCGGACAGTACTCCTACAATGAGCAGTTCTTC.

The CDR3 DNA is TGCGCCAGCAGCTCCCAACGACGACAAACTAGCACAGATACGCAGTATTTT. This codes for CASSSQRRQTSTDTQYF. This chain uses TRBV5-1 with TRBJ2-3; D is unclear. This CDR3 region has 17 residues. Germline V gene sequence: CDR1 SGHRS, CDR2 YFSETQ. Between the trimmed V and J ends, which lost 3 bases and 0 bases, there was a span of 17 bases.

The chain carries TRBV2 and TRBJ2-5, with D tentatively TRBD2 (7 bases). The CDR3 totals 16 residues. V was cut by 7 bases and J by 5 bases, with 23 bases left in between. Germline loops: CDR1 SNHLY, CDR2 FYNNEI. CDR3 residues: CASISLSGIRGETQYF. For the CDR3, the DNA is TGTGCCAGCATTAGCCTCAGCGGGATTAGGGGGGAGACCCAGTACTTC.

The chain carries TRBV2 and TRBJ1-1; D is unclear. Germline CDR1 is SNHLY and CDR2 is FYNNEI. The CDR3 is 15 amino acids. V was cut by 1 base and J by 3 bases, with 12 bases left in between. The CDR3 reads CASSEGSGFDTEAFF. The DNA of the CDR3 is TGTGCCAGCAGTGAAGGGAGCGGGTTTGACACTGAAGCTTTCTTT.

CDR3 in amino acids: CASSHARKGYEQYF. For the CDR3, the DNA is TGTGCCAGCAGTCACGCTAGGAAAGGCTACGAGCAGTACTTC. The chain links TRBV6-5 to TRBJ2-7; D gene unclear. CDR1 is MNHEY and CDR2 is SVGAGI in the germline V gene. With 5 bases removed from V and 3 bases from J, the gap between germline ends came to 14 bases. There are 14 residues in the CDR3.

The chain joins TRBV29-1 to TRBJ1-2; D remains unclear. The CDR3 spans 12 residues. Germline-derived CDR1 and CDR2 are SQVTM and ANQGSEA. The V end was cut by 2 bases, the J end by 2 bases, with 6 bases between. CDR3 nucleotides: TGCAGCGTTGAATGGGAGAACTATGGCTACACCTTC. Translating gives CSVEWENYGYTF.

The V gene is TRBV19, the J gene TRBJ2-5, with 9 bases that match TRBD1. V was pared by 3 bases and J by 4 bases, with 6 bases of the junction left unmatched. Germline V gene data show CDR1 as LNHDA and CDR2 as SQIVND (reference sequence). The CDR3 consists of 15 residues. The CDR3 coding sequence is TGTGCCAGTAGTATTCAGTCGACAGGGGGAGAGACCCAGTACTTC. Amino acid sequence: CASSIQSTGGETQYF.